The rows below give T cell receptor beta chains drawn from one sample of a study of tissue T cells after allogeneic stem cell transplantation. TCRdb's copy holds only in-frame clones and misses some; the assay was immunoSEQ multiplex PCR. This table has more than 9,500 clones, less than 65% appearing once. Material: tissue from the jejunum, obtained at autopsy. These receptors originate from a woman aged 18-49 years with breast cancer. Both conserved end residues are part of each CDR3.

TRBJ2-3 | TRBV28 | CASSLVGQGTDTQYF
TRBJ2-1 | TRBV30 | CAWSGTAVAPTMGQFF
TRBJ1-1 | TRBV19 | CASSIDAGLNTEAFF
TRBJ1-1 | TRBV30 | CAWSVSQRNTEAFF
TRBJ2-3 | TRBV18 | CASSPPSDTQYF
TRBJ2-7 | TRBV13 | CASSLEGGQQYF
TRBJ2-7 | TRBV3-1/TRBV3-2 | CASSQGASGNYEQYF
TRBJ1-6 | TRBV2 | CASSGRSFNSPLHF
TRBJ2-3 | TRBV11-3 | CASSLDSTDTQYF
TRBJ2-5 | TRBV19 | CASRGPSSGETQYF
TRBJ2-6 | TRBV5-1 | CASSLLGTGGGSGANVLTF
TRBJ1-2 | TRBV2 | CASSGDRGSHTF
TRBJ1-1 | TRBV5-4 | CASRPTGNTEAFF
TRBJ1-6 | TRBV3-1/TRBV3-2 | CASSQRGSYNSPLHF
TRBJ1-2 | TRBV12-3/TRBV12-4 | CASTTQGQNGYTF
TRBJ2-2 | TRBV18 | CASSVTGYTGELFF
TRBJ1-1 | TRBV7-9 | CASSEDSSFEAFF
TRBJ1-2 | TRBV6-5 | CASSYTGPTTYGYTF
TRBJ2-1 | TRBV10-3 | CAISESRGESNEQFF
TRBJ1-1 | TRBV19 | CASSRRDRGATEFRAFF
TRBJ1-2 | TRBV2 | CASRRQGSGYTF
TRBJ2-7 | TRBV2 | CASSDVQGGDEQYF
TRBJ2-5 | TRBV5-1 | CASSFAVGPQGTQYF
TRBJ2-7 | TRBV5-4 | CASSFDRGTYEQYF
TRBJ1-2 | TRBV5-6 | CASSLVGITASYGYTF
TRBJ2-3 | TRBV27 | CASSWSRLTDTQYF
TRBJ2-3 | TRBV7-9 | CASSLDTNTQYF
TRBJ2-1 | TRBV7-2 | CASSSYYREQFF
TRBJ1-5 | TRBV24-1 | CATSDLHRGQPQHF
TRBJ2-3 | TRBV18 | CASSPGGDSTDTQYF
TRBJ2-7 | TRBV7-9 | CASSLEDRGYEQYF
TRBJ2-5 | TRBV7-8 | CASSLGTRGKTQYF
TRBJ1-4 | TRBV2 | CASKFQQYNEKLFF
TRBJ2-1 | TRBV6-2/TRBV6-3 | CASSRDSYNEQFF
TRBJ2-7 | TRBV4-3 | CASSRVLAGAHEQYF
TRBJ2-1 | TRBV30 | CAWGTSGSWSVYNEQFF
TRBJ2-3 | TRBV19 | CASRTGGTDTQYF
TRBJ1-6 | TRBV9 | CASSAHSGPSPLHF
TRBJ1-2 | TRBV5-6 | CASLPQGVYGYTF
TRBJ1-5 | TRBV19 | CASSTSINQPQHF
TRBJ2-1 | TRBV3-1/TRBV3-2 | CASSPLRTSDVNEQFF
TRBJ1-2 | TRBV4-1 | CASSPLARTDYGYTF
TRBJ2-1 | TRBV11-3 | CASSLDRDSYNEQFF
TRBJ2-7 | TRBV6-1 | CASSEGWTSSYEQYF
TRBJ1-2 | TRBV6-2/TRBV6-3 | CASSYVSGYGYTF
TRBJ2-6 | TRBV5-8 | CASSLAQGQIPSGANVLTF
TRBJ2-2 | TRBV2 | CASSEGTSGIGELFF
TRBJ1-2 | TRBV19 | CASSILSSGGANYGYTF
TRBJ1-1 | TRBV7-9 | CASSFWTGNTEAFF
TRBJ2-4 | TRBV5-5 | CASSLDAGSEKNIQYF
TRBJ2-5 | TRBV5-4 | CASSATGGRTQYF
TRBJ2-7 | TRBV19 | CASSIGAGATNYEQYF